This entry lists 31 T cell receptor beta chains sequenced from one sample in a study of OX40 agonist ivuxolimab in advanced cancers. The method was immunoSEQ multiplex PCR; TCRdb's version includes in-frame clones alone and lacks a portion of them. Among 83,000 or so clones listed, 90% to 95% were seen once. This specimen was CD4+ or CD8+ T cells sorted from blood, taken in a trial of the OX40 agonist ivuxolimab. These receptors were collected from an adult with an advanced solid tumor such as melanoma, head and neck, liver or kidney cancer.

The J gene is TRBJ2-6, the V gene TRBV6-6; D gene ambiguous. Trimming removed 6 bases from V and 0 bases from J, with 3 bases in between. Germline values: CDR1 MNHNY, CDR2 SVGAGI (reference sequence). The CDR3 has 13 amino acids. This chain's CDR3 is CASRLSGANVLTF. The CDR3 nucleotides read TGTGCCAGCAGGCTCTCTGGGGCCAACGTCCTGACTTTC.

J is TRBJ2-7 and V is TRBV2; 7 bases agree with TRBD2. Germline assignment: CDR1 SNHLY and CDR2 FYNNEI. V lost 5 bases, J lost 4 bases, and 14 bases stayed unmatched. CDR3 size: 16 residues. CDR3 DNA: TGTGCCAGCAGTCCTGGTCAGGGCGGGAGTTGGTACGAGCAGTACTTC. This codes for CASSPGQGGSWYEQYF.

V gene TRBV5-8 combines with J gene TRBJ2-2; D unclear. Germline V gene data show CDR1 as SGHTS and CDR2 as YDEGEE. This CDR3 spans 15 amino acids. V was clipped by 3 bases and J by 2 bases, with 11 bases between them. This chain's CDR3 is CASSSKQDNTGELFF. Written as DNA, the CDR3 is TGTGCCAGCAGCTCCAAGCAGGACAACACCGGGGAGCTGTTTTTT. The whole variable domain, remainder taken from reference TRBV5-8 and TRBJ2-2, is EAGVTQSPTHLIKTRGQQATLRCSPISGHTSVYWYQQALGLGLQFLLWYDEGEERNRGNFPPRFSGRQFPNYSSELNVNALELEDSALYLCASSSKQDNTGELFFGEGSRLTVL.

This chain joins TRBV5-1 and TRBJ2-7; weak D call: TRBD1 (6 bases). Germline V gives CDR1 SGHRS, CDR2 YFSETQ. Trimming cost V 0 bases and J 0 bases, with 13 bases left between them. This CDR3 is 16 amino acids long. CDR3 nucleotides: TGCGCCAGCAGCTTGGCTAAAGGGGGATTCTCCTACGAGCAGTACTTC. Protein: CASSLAKGGFSYEQYF.

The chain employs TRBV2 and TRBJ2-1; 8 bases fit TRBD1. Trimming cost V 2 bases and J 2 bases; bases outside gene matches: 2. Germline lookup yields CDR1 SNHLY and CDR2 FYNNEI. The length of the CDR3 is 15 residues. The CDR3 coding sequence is TGTGCCAGCAGTGAACAGGGGGCGGCCTACAATGAGCAGTTCTTC. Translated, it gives CASSEQGAAYNEQFF.

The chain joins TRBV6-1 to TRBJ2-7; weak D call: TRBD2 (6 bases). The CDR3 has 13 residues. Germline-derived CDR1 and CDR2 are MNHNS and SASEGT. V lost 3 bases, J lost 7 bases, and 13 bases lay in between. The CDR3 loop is CASSERREWEQYF. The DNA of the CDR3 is TGTGCCAGCAGTGAGCGCCGGGAGTGGGAGCAGTACTTC.

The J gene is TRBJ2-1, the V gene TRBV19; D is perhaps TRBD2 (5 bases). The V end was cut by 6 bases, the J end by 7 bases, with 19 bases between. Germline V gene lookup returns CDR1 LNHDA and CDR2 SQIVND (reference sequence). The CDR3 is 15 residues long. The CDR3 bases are TGTGCCAGTAGGGGCGGGTTTCTCTTTTCTAATGAGCAGTTCTTC. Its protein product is CASRGGFLFSNEQFF.

CDR3 sequence reads: CASSQDKSVPYVNIQYF. Written as DNA, the CDR3 is TGCGCCAGCAGCCAAGATAAATCGGTCCCTTATGTAAACATTCAGTACTTC. This rearrangement joins TRBV4-1 to TRBJ2-4; no clear D gene. The CDR3 has 17 amino acids. CDR1 is MGHRA and CDR2 is YSYEKL in the germline V gene. Trimming shortened V by 0 bases and J by 6 bases, and 18 bases separated the two germline ends.

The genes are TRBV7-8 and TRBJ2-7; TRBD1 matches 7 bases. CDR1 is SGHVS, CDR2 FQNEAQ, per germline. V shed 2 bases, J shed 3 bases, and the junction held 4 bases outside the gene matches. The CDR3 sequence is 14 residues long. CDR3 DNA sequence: TGTGCCAGCAGCTTAATGGGGGACAGCTACGAGCAGTACTTC. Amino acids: CASSLMGDSYEQYF.

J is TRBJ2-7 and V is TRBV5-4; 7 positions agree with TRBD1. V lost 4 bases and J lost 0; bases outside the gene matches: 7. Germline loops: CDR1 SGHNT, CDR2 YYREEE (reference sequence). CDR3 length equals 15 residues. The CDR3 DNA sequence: TGTGCCAGCAGCCCCGGGACAGAATACTCCTACGAGCAGTACTTC. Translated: CASSPGTEYSYEQYF.

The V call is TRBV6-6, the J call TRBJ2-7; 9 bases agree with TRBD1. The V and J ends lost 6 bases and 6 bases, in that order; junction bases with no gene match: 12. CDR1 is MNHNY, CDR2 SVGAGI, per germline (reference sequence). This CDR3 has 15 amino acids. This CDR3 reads CASSLTPGQGGEQYF. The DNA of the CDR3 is TGTGCCAGCAGCCTCACTCCGGGACAGGGAGGCGAGCAGTACTTC.

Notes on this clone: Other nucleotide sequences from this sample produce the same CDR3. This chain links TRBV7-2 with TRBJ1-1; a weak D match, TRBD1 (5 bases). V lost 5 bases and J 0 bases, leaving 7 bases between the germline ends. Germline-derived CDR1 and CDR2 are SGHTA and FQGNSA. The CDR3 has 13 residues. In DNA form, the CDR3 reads TGTGCCAGCAGCCGAGGGGTGAACACTGAAGCTTTCTTT. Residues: CASSRGVNTEAFF.

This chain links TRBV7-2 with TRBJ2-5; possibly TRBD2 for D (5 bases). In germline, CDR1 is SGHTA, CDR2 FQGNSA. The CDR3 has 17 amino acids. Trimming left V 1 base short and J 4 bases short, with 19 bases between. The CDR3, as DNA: TGTGCCAGCAGCTTAGTTGGGAGTTTGGGCTTCGGAGAGACCCAGTACTTC. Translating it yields CASSLVGSLGFGETQYF.

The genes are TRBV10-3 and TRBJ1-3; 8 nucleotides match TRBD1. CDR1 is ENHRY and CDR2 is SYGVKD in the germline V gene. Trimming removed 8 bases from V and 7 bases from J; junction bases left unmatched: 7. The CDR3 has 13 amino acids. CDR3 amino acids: CAIALGQGNTIYF. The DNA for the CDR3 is TGTGCCATCGCCCTTGGACAGGGTAACACCATATATTTT.

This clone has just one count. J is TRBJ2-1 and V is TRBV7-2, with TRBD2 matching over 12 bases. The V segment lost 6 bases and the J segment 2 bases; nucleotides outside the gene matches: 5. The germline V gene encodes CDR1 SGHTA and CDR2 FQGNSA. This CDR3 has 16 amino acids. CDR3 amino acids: CASRYLAGGTYNEQFF. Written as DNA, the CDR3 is TGTGCCAGCAGGTATCTAGCGGGAGGGACCTACAATGAGCAGTTCTTC.

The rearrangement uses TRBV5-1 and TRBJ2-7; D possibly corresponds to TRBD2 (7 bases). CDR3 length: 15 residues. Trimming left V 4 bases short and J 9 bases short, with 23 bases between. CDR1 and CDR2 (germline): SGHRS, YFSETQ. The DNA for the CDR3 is TGCGCCAGCAGCAAGGATACACCCGGAGGGGGGGCGCAGTACTTC. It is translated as CASSKDTPGGGAQYF.

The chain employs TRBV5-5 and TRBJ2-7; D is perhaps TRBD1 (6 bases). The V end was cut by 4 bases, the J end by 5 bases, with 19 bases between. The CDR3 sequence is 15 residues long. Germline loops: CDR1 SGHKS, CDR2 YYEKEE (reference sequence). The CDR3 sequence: CASSTSTTGNNEQYF. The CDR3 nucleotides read TGTGCCAGCAGCACCTCGACAACAGGGAACAACGAGCAGTACTTC.

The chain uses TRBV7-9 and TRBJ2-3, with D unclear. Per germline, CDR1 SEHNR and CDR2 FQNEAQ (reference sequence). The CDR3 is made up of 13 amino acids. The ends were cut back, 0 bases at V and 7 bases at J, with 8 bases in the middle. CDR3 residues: CASSLAISHTQYF. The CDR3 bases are TGTGCCAGCAGCTTAGCCATCAGCCATACGCAGTATTTT.

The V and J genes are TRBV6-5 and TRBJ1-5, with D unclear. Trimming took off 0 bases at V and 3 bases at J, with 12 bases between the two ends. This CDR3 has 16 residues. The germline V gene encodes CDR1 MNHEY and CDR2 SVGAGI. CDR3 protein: CASSYSNPRTNQPQHF. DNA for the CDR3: TGTGCCAGCAGTTACTCGAATCCCAGAACCAATCAGCCCCAGCATTTT.

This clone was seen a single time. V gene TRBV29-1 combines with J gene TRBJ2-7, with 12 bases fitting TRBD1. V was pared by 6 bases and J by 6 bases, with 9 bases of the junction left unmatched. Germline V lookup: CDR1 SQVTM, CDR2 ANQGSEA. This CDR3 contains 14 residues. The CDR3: CSVGRDRGLSEQYF. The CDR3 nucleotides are TGCAGCGTAGGCCGGGACAGGGGGCTTTCCGAGCAGTACTTC.

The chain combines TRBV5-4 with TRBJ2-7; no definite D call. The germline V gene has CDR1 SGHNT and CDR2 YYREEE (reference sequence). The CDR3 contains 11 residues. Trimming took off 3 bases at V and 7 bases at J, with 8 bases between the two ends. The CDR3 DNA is TGTGCCAGCAGCTCCCTTACGGAGCAGTACTTC. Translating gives CASSSLTEQYF.

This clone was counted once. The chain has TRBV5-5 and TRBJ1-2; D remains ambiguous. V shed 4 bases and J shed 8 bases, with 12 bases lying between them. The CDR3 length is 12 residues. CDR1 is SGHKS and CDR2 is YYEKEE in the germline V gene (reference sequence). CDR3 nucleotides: TGTGCCAGCAGCCCCGGACTCTTCGGCTACACCTTC. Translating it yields CASSPGLFGYTF.

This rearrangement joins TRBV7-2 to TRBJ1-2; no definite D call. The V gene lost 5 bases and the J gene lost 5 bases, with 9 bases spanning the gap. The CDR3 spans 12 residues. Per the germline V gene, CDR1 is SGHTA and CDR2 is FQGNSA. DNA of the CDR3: TGTGCCAGCAGCCCAGTCATGTATGGCTACACCTTC. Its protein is CASSPVMYGYTF.

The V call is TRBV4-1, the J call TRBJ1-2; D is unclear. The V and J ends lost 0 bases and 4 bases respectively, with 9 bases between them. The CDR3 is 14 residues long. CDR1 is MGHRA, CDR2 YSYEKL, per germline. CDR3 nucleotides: TGCGCCAGCAGCCAAGAGGACTCCGGCTATGGCTACACCTTC. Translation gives CASSQEDSGYGYTF.

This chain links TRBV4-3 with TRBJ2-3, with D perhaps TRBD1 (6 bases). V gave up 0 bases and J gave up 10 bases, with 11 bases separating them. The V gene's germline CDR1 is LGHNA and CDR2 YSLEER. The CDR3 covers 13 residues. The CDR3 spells CASSQEVGGPQYF. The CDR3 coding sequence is TGCGCCAGCAGCCAAGAAGTAGGGGGTCCGCAGTATTTT.

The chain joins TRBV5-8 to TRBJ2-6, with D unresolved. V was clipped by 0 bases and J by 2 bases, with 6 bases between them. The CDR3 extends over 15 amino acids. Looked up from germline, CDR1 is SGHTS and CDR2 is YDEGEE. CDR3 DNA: TGTGCCAGCAGCTTGGTTCTGCCTGGGGCCAACGTCCTGACTTTC. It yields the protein CASSLVLPGANVLTF. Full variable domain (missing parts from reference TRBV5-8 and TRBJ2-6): EAGVTQSPTHLIKTRGQQATLRCSPISGHTSVYWYQQALGLGLQFLLWYDEGEERNRGNFPPRFSGRQFPNYSSELNVNALELEDSALYLCASSLVLPGANVLTFGAGSRLTVL.

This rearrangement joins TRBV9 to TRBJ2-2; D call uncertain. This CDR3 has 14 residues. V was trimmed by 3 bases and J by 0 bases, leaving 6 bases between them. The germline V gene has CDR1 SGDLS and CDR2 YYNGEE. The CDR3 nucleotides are TGTGCCAGCAGCGAAGGCGCGAACACCGGGGAGCTGTTTTTT. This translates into CASSEGANTGELFF. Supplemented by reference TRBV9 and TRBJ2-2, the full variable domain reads DSGVTQTPKHLITATGQRVTLRCSPRSGDLSVYWYQQSLDQGLQFLIQYYNGEERAKGNILERFSAQQFPDLHSELNLSSLELGDSALYFCASSEGANTGELFFGEGSRLTVL.

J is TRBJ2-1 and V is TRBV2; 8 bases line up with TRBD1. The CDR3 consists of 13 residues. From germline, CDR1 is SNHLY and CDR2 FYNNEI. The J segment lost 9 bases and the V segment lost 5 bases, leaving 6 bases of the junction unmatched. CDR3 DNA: TGTGCCAGCAGTATGACAGGGGAAGGTGAGCAGTTCTTC. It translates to CASSMTGEGEQFF.

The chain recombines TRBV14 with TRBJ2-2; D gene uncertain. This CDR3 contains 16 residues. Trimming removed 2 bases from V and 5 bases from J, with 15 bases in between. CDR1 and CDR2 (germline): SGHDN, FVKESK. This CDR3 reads CASSQSPLATTGELFF. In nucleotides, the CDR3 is TGTGCCAGCAGCCAAAGCCCCTTGGCGACGACCGGGGAGCTGTTTTTT.

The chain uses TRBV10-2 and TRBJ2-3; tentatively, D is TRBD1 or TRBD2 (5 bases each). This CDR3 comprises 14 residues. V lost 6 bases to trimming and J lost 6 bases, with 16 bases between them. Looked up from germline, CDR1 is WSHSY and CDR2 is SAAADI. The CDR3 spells CASSPRGVVDTQYF. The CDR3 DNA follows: TGCGCCAGCAGCCCGAGGGGAGTGGTGGATACGCAGTATTTT.

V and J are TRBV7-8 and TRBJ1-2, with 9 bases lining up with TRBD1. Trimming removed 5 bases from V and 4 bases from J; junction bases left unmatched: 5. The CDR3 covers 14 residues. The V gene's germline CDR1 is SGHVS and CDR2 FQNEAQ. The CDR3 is CASSVTGGSYGYTF. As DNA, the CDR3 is TGTGCCAGCAGCGTTACAGGGGGCTCCTATGGCTACACCTTC.